These 10 T cell receptor beta chains share one sample of origin, sequenced in a study of Ad26.COV2.S vaccination and SARS-CoV-2 variants (dated by TCRdb to about 2021). The library was made by the immunoSEQ multiplex PCR assay. TCRdb obtained this table from immuneACCESS and retained in-frame rearrangements with V and J assigned. These tables miss some clones; where compared with another copy, unresolved V genes account for less than half of the shortfall, and the remainder is unexplained. Here the sample has 250,000 to 300,000 clones; around 87% occur a single time. The biggest ten clones account for approximately 3.3% of the sample. The intended sense of this specimen's treatment or condition label: roughly 19 received Ad26.COV2.S at low or high dose, single or two shots; about 5 received placebo; per-sample allocation not given. For vaccine and placebo recipients, repertoires were sequenced using samples collected on day 63 after the first injection.

The material sequenced was peripheral blood, taken in a trial of Ad26.COV2.S vaccine versus placebo. The receptor set was obtained from a person between 18 and 65 years old who received the Ad26.COV2.S COVID-19 vaccine or a placebo.

The V gene is TRBV5-1, the J gene TRBJ2-7, with 8 nucleotides matching TRBD2. CDR1 is SGHRS and CDR2 is YFSETQ in the germline V gene. The CDR3 totals 13 residues. V dropped 4 bases and J dropped 4; count of bases not matched to a gene: 4. The chain's CDR3 is CASSPGGVYEQYF. The CDR3 DNA is TGCGCCAGCAGCCCGGGAGGGGTTTACGAGCAGTACTTC.

The chain employs TRBV5-1 and TRBJ1-4; 10 bases align to TRBD1. CDR3 length: 15 residues. Germline V lookup: CDR1 SGHRS, CDR2 YFSETQ. Trimming removed 6 bases from V and 6 bases from J; junction bases left unmatched: 8. The CDR3 spells CASTMGGQGHEKLFF. The CDR3 region has the DNA TGCGCCAGCACAATGGGGGGACAGGGGCATGAAAAACTGTTTTTT.

In this sample, this clone turned up a few times. The V call is TRBV6-5, the J call TRBJ1-1, with 7 bases identical to TRBD1. Germline assignment: CDR1 MNHEY and CDR2 SVGAGI. J was trimmed by 6 bases and V by 6 bases; bases with no gene match: 10. The CDR3 is 14 amino acids. In DNA, the CDR3 is TGTGCCAGCAGCCTATCTCAGGGGGTTGCTGAAGCTTTCTTT. Encoded protein: CASSLSQGVAEAFF.

The rearrangement uses TRBV7-9 and TRBJ1-4; possible D gene TRBD1, 5 bases. CDR1 SEHNR and CDR2 FQNEAQ come from the germline V gene (reference sequence). Trimming took 5 bases from V and 8 from J, leaving 15 bases between them. This CDR3 is 14 amino acids long. CDR3 residues: CASSRRAEVEKLFF. For the CDR3, the DNA is TGTGCCAGCAGCCGCAGGGCGGAGGTGGAAAAACTGTTTTTT.

The chain employs TRBV7-2 and TRBJ2-7; 14 bases line up with TRBD2. With 7 bases clipped from V and 9 bases from J, the junction kept 11 bases outside the gene matches. The germline gives CDR1 SGHTA, CDR2 FQGNSA. The CDR3 covers 15 residues. The DNA for the CDR3 is TGTGCCAGCACCTTCGGGACTAGCGGGAGTGGCGGGCAGTACTTC. Protein: CASTFGTSGSGGQYF.

This rearrangement joins TRBV9 to TRBJ1-3; 9 bases agree with TRBD1. Germline V lookup: CDR1 SGDLS, CDR2 YYNGEE. The junction had 4 bases not matched to a gene; V was cut back by 3 bases and J by 0 bases. The CDR3 has 16 amino acids. The CDR3 reads CASSAGQGYSGNTIYF. The CDR3 nucleotides read TGTGCCAGCAGCGCCGGACAGGGGTACTCTGGAAACACCATATATTTT.

The gene calls are TRBV6-5 and TRBJ1-2; possibly TRBD1 for D (5 bases). Trimming took off 6 bases at V and 5 bases at J, with 10 bases between the two ends. The CDR3 length is 12 residues. Germline-derived CDR1 and CDR2 are MNHEY and SVGAGI. CDR3 DNA sequence: TGTGCCAGCAGCCAATCAGGGTATGGCTACACCTTC. Protein: CASSQSGYGYTF.

This chain joins TRBV7-2 and TRBJ1-4; 7 bases match TRBD1. The CDR3 runs to 15 residues. Unmatched junction bases numbered 6, after V lost 3 bases and J lost 5 bases. CDR1 SGHTA and CDR2 FQGNSA come from the germline V gene. CDR3 amino acids: CASSFRQGGNEKLFF. In DNA form, the CDR3 reads TGTGCCAGCAGCTTTCGACAGGGAGGAAATGAAAAACTGTTTTTT.

The chain employs TRBV7-9 and TRBJ2-1, with TRBD2 matching 9 bases. The CDR3 is made up of 15 amino acids. With V trimmed by 5 bases and J by 9 bases, 11 bases remained unmatched. Germline lookup yields CDR1 SEHNR and CDR2 FQNEAQ (reference sequence). This chain's CDR3 is CASSGGTSWASEQFF. The CDR3 region has the DNA TGTGCCAGCAGCGGGGGGACTAGCTGGGCGAGTGAGCAGTTCTTC.

In this sample, this clone turned up once. The chain carries TRBV5-1 and TRBJ2-2; TRBD1 matches 7 bases. CDR1 and CDR2 from the germline V gene are SGHRS and YFSETQ. J lost 4 bases, V lost 1 base, and 4 bases had no gene match. The CDR3 is 15 residues long. The CDR3 DNA reads TGCGCCAGCAGCTTGATGCCAGGGGGCACCGGGGAGCTGTTTTTT. Translating it yields CASSLMPGGTGELFF.